This T cell receptor beta chain is from a study of blood T cell repertoires in COVID-19. Study summary: Acute-phase and convalescent COVID-19 samples originated in the United States, Italy and Spain. PBMCs, B-cell-depleted T cells, or T cells were the source of the cDNA or gDNA that made up the material.

The CDR3 runs 10 residues. With 5 bases removed from V and 7 bases from J, the gap between germline ends came to 5 bases. CDR1 and CDR2 from the germline V gene are SNHLY and FYNNEI. This clone is medium-sized (0.01 to 0.1%). TCRdb's table, derived via immunoSEQ multiplex PCR, lists solely in-frame clones and lacks some. The sample has roughly 100,000 clones, about 64% seen once; the top ten hold about 0.85%. This clonotype was sampled from a human donor with acute or convalescent COVID-19. The donor label of this sample is uncertain. V gene TRBV2 combines with J gene TRBJ1-1; the D is unclear. Material: peripheral blood. The CDR3 bases are TGTGCCAGCAGTATCGGTGAAGCTTTCTTT. It encodes CASSIGEAFF.